These 10 T cell receptor beta chains were sequenced from one sample in a study of immune characterization of retroperitoneal liposarcoma. TCRdb itself ran the PCR reads through MiXCR, one entry per CDR3 protein. The data show about 9,200 distinct CDR3 sequences, 27% seen once. Sequencing used tumor tissue. The receptors were gathered from a female donor with retroperitoneal liposarcoma.

Ten or more counts support this clonotype. The chain couples TRBV12-3 or TRBV12-4 to TRBJ2-5; D gene uncertain. The CDR3 contains 14 residues. The germline V and J ends were trimmed by 3 bases and 3 bases, with 11 bases remaining between them. CDR3 sequence: CASSFWCSEETQYF. The CDR3 nucleotides read TGTGCCAGCAGTTTTTGGTGTAGTGAAGAGACCCAGTACTTC.

Only a few counts were recorded for this clonotype. V and J are TRBV12-3 or TRBV12-4 and TRBJ2-5; 11 nucleotides match TRBD2. TRBJ2-1 explains the end of the DNA better; the J call may be wrong. The CDR3 has 15 amino acids. The chain's CDR3 is CASSLQLAGGETQFF. The CDR3 nucleotides read TGTGCCAGCAGTTTACAGCTAGCGGGAGGAGAGACCCAGTTCTTC.

This clonotype was counted at least ten times. This chain joins TRBV6-1 and TRBJ2-2; TRBD2 matches at 9 bases. The CDR3 is made up of 14 amino acids. Looked up from germline, CDR1 is MNHNS and CDR2 is SASEGT. J lost 5 bases, V lost 6 bases, and 4 bases had no gene match. The CDR3 DNA reads TGTGCCAGCAGGGGAGCGGGGGGAACCGGGGAGCTGTTTTTT. It is translated as CASRGAGGTGELFF.

The chain carries TRBV27 and TRBJ2-5; 7 bases match TRBD2. The junction had 9 bases not matched to a gene; V was cut back by 0 bases and J by 11 bases. CDR3 length: 14 amino acids. Germline V gives CDR1 MNHEY, CDR2 SMNVEV (reference sequence). The CDR3 is CASSLSTWGGEQYF. CDR3 coding DNA: TGTGCCAGCAGTTTATCGACATGGGGGGGGGAGCAGTACTTC.

For this clonotype: A read error may be the cause here, since a much bigger clone is one base away. The J gene is TRBJ2-1, the V gene TRBV6-6; D not resolved. The DNA matches TRBJ2-7 better at its end, which makes the J call doubtful. The CDR3 length is 17 residues. CDR1 and CDR2 (germline): MNHNY, SVGAGI (reference sequence). This chain's CDR3 is CASSARRAVDSYNEQYF. CDR3 sequence (DNA): TGTGCCAGCAGTGCACGTAGGGCAGTCGACTCCTACAATGAGCAGTACTTC.

The chain joins TRBV6-6 to TRBJ2-2; D ambiguous. The V gene lost 1 base and the J gene lost 8 bases, with 5 bases spanning the gap. Germline V gives CDR1 MNHNY, CDR2 SVGAGI (reference sequence). The CDR3 consists of 12 residues. The CDR3 region has the DNA TGTGCCAGCAGTTACTTGGGAGGGGAGCTGTTTTTT. It codes for CASSYLGGELFF.

This clonotype was seen only a few times. The CDR3 sequence is CASSLHPPRGPNNEQFF. The CDR3 nucleotides read TGTGCCAGCAGCCTTCATCCTCCGAGGGGCCCCAACAATGAGCAGTTCTTC. The chain recombines TRBV7-3 with TRBJ2-1; D assignment may be TRBD1 or TRBD2 (5 bases each). V was cut by 5 bases and J by 5 bases, with 22 bases left in between. The CDR3 is 17 amino acids. Germline CDR1 SGHTA, CDR2 FQGTGA.

Only a few counts were recorded for this clonotype. CDR3 amino acids: CASSDGSGGSTDTQYF. DNA of the CDR3: TGTGCCAGCAGTGATGGGAGCGGAGGCAGCACAGATACGCAGTATTTT. This sequence joins TRBV25-1 and TRBJ2-3; TRBD2 is a possible D gene (5 bases). The CDR3 loop spans 16 amino acids. V lost 3 bases and J lost 0, with 13 bases in between. Germline loops: CDR1 MGHDK, CDR2 SYGVNS.

At least ten counts were recorded for this clonotype. V usage is TRBV7-6 and J usage is TRBJ2-5, with D perhaps TRBD2 (6 bases). The germline V gene has CDR1 SGHVS and CDR2 FNYEAQ. The CDR3 has 13 residues. The V end lost 1 base, the J end lost 7 bases, and 10 bases lay between the germline ends. In nucleotides, the CDR3 is TGTGCCAGCAGCTTAGAGGGACTGGGGACCCAGTACTTC. This sequence encodes CASSLEGLGTQYF.

In its sample, this clonotype was seen a few times. This chain's CDR3 is CASSHRNHEQYF. In nucleotides, the CDR3 is TGTGCCAGCAGTCACAGGAACCACGAGCAGTACTTC. This chain connects TRBV12-3 or TRBV12-4 to TRBJ2-4; TRBD1 is a possible D gene (5 bases). The J call may be in error: the DNA end matches TRBJ2-7 better. The CDR3 consists of 12 residues.